These 21 T cell receptor beta chains originate from one sample sequenced in a study of cytomegalovirus exposure and HLA in healthy donors. TCRdb keeps only in-frame clones here, not all; method: immunoSEQ multiplex PCR. The sample gives 130,000 to 150,000 clones, approximately 84% of which show up once; roughly 1.4% is in the top ten. Sequenced material: PBMCs. Receptor source: a woman aged 25-40 years in good health and CMV-seronegative.

V and J are TRBV28 and TRBJ1-5; 8 bases are a match to TRBD1. J was trimmed by 0 bases and V by 6 bases; bases with no gene match: 4. This CDR3 has 15 amino acids. CDR1 and CDR2 (germline): MDHEN, SYDVKM. This chain's CDR3 is CASRRDRFSNQPQHF. In nucleotides, the CDR3 is TGTGCCAGCAGGAGGGACAGGTTTAGCAATCAGCCCCAGCATTTT.

The gene calls are TRBV5-1 and TRBJ2-5; 7 bases line up with TRBD1. The germline gives CDR1 SGHRS, CDR2 YFSETQ. CDR3 length: 15 residues. V gave up 3 bases and J gave up 1 base; unmatched junction bases: 6. CDR3 sequence reads: CASSWRQGIQETQYF. The CDR3 DNA is TGCGCCAGCAGCTGGAGACAGGGCATCCAAGAGACCCAGTACTTC.

The chain is built from TRBV11-3 and TRBJ2-2, with a possible D match to TRBD1 (5 bases). This CDR3 has 15 residues. V lost 4 bases, J lost 0 bases, and 9 bases lay in between. CDR1 and CDR2 (germline): SGHNT, YENEEA. In nucleotides, the CDR3 is TGTGCCAGCAGCTCGACAGTTACGAACACCGGGGAGCTGTTTTTT. Its translation: CASSSTVTNTGELFF.

J is TRBJ1-2 and V is TRBV9; no clear D gene. Germline CDR1 and CDR2: SGDLS and YYNGEE. This CDR3 comprises 12 residues. Trimming left V 4 bases short and J 7 bases short, with 11 bases between. CDR3 amino acids: CASSPWEGGYTF. The CDR3 DNA reads TGTGCCAGCAGCCCCTGGGAGGGTGGCTACACCTTC.

Concerning this clone itself: At one of its ends the junction is not consistent with the germline gene, which may arise from a read error. The genes are TRBV30 and TRBJ1-2, with D tentatively TRBD1 (5 bases). This CDR3 is 12 amino acids long. Germline CDR1 GTSNPN, CDR2 SVGIG (reference sequence). The CDR3 DNA sequence: TGTGTCTGGAGTGTTTCCGGGACTCCTGGGGCCTTC. It yields the protein CVWSVSGTPGAF.

In DNA, the CDR3 is TGTGCCAGCAGTGAAGTTCGAGGGGGCCGGACCCCCAATCAGCCCCAGCATTTT. It translates to CASSEVRGGRTPNQPQHF. The V and J genes are TRBV2 and TRBJ1-5; 7 nucleotides match TRBD1. Trimming took 1 base from V and 3 from J; bases not matched to a gene: 12. CDR3 size: 18 residues. Per germline, CDR1 SNHLY and CDR2 FYNNEI.

This sequence joins TRBV19 and TRBJ2-5; 11 bases are shared with TRBD2. The CDR3 length is 16 residues. Trimming removed 5 bases from V and 5 bases from J; junction bases left unmatched: 10. From germline, CDR1 is LNHDA and CDR2 SQIVND (reference sequence). CDR3 sequence reads: CASSQYSGGAFETQYF. The DNA for the CDR3 is TGTGCCAGTAGTCAATATAGCGGGGGGGCGTTTGAGACCCAGTACTTC.

The V gene is TRBV7-2, the J gene TRBJ1-1; D remains unclear. Per germline, CDR1 SGHTA and CDR2 FQGNSA. The CDR3 covers 15 residues. V shed 0 bases and J shed 0 bases, with 8 bases lying between them. CDR3 nucleotides: TGTGCCAGCAGCTTAGCGCCGGTTATGAACACTGAAGCTTTCTTT. Its translation is CASSLAPVMNTEAFF.

The CDR3 DNA is TGTGCCAGCAGCCCACCGGGAGTACATACTGAAGCTTTCTTT. It codes for CASSPPGVHTEAFF. This chain uses TRBV9 with TRBJ1-1; D unresolved. Between the trimmed V and J ends, which lost 4 bases and 5 bases, there was a span of 15 bases. The CDR3 spans 14 residues. Germline lookup yields CDR1 SGDLS and CDR2 YYNGEE.

The chain combines TRBV6-5 with TRBJ2-7; D is possibly TRBD1 (6 bases). Germline CDR1 reads MNHEY; CDR2 reads SVGAGI. The ends were cut back, 6 bases at V and 4 bases at J, with 16 bases in the middle. There are 14 residues in the CDR3. CDR3 sequence: CASRAFRGVYEQYF. The CDR3 nucleotides are TGTGCCAGCAGAGCCTTCAGGGGTGTTTACGAGCAGTACTTC.

V is TRBV18 and J is TRBJ1-1; 8 bases agree with TRBD1. J gave up 2 bases and V 4 bases, and 9 bases lay outside the gene matches. The CDR3 is 16 amino acids. Germline V gene data show CDR1 as KGHSH and CDR2 as LQKENI. The CDR3 DNA sequence: TGTGCCAGCTCACTCCGGGACAGGAGGTATAACACTGAAGCTTTCTTT. Translating gives CASSLRDRRYNTEAFF.

J is TRBJ2-1 and V is TRBV7-9; possible D gene TRBD1, 6 bases. The CDR3 is 15 residues long. V was trimmed by 4 bases and J by 1 base, leaving 11 bases between them. Germline assignment: CDR1 SEHNR and CDR2 FQNEAQ (reference sequence). This chain's CDR3 is CASSSGQPSYNEQFF. The CDR3 coding sequence is TGTGCCAGCAGCTCCGGACAGCCTTCCTACAATGAGCAGTTCTTC.

The gene calls are TRBV27 and TRBJ1-1; TRBD1 agrees at 8 bases. CDR1 and CDR2 from the germline V gene are MNHEY and SMNVEV (reference sequence). This CDR3 comprises 13 residues. The trim removed 3 bases at V and 10 bases at J, leaving 7 bases unmatched. The CDR3, as DNA: TGTGCCAGCAGTTTTTCGGACAGGGTAGCAGCTTTCTTT. Translation: CASSFSDRVAAFF.

This clone was counted a single time. This sequence joins TRBV4-2 and TRBJ1-6; 7 bases map to TRBD1. Per the germline V gene, CDR1 is LGHNA and CDR2 is YNFKEQ. V was pared by 1 base and J by 6 bases, with 6 bases of the junction left unmatched. This CDR3 has 16 residues. The CDR3 spells CASSQVSGQANSPLHF. The CDR3 nucleotides read TGTGCCAGCAGCCAAGTATCTGGACAGGCTAATTCACCCCTCCACTTT.

This clone appeared a few times. The chain carries TRBV15 and TRBJ1-2, with 8 bases matching TRBD1. Losses at the gene ends were 0 bases for V and 7 bases for J; bases not matched to a gene: 10. Germline CDR1 reads LNHNV; CDR2 reads YYDKDF (reference sequence). The CDR3 runs 16 residues. In DNA form, the CDR3 reads TGTGCCACCAGCAGAGATAGTGGCAGGGGGCTGGGTGGCTACACCTTC. This codes for CATSRDSGRGLGGYTF.

The genes are TRBV5-1 and TRBJ2-5; TRBD2 agrees at 10 bases. Germline V gene data show CDR1 as SGHRS and CDR2 as YFSETQ. J was trimmed by 5 bases and V by 0 bases; bases with no gene match: 10. This CDR3 contains 17 residues. The CDR3 reads CASSLAGLAISGETQYF. CDR3 DNA: TGCGCCAGCAGCTTGGCGGGACTAGCGATCAGTGGGGAGACCCAGTACTTC.

In DNA, the CDR3 is TGCGCCAGCAGCTTGGATCCCAGGGGGGCGAACACCGGGGAGCTGTTTTTT. Protein sequence: CASSLDPRGANTGELFF. The chain links TRBV5-1 to TRBJ2-2; maybe TRBD1 (7 bases). Germline V gives CDR1 SGHRS, CDR2 YFSETQ. CDR3 length: 17 residues. Trimming shortened V by 0 bases and J by 0 bases, and 12 bases separated the two germline ends.

This rearrangement joins TRBV7-9 to TRBJ2-5; 11 bases align to TRBD1. Unmatched junction bases numbered 2, after V lost 5 bases and J lost 3 bases. Germline lookup yields CDR1 SEHNR and CDR2 FQNEAQ (reference sequence). This CDR3 has 14 amino acids. The CDR3 sequence: CASSPGQGEETQYF. As DNA, the CDR3 is TGTGCCAGCAGCCCGGGACAGGGGGAAGAGACCCAGTACTTC.

This chain uses TRBV2 with TRBJ2-3, with 9 bases that match TRBD2. J lost 1 base, V lost 7 bases, and 0 bases had no gene match. CDR3 size: 13 residues. Germline V gene data show CDR1 as SNHLY and CDR2 as FYNNEI. CDR3 in DNA: TGTGCCAGCAAGCGGGGGGGCACAGATACGCAGTATTTT. Protein sequence: CASKRGGTDTQYF.

Only a few counts were recorded for this clone. The J gene is TRBJ1-5, the V gene TRBV7-8; D might be TRBD1 (5 bases). The CDR3 loop spans 13 amino acids. V dropped 1 base and J dropped 5 bases, with 6 bases sitting between them. CDR1 and CDR2 (germline): SGHVS, FQNEAQ. The CDR3 DNA is TGTGCCAGCAGCTTAGTCAGGGATCAGCCCCAGCATTTT. Residues: CASSLVRDQPQHF.

This chain links TRBV9 with TRBJ1-6; no reliable D call. The CDR3 consists of 14 residues. V lost 3 bases to trimming and J lost 5 bases, with 9 bases between them. In germline, CDR1 is SGDLS, CDR2 YYNGEE. CDR3 nucleotides: TGTGCCAGCAGCGGAGTACGGGATAATTCACCCCTCCACTTT. Translated, it gives CASSGVRDNSPLHF.